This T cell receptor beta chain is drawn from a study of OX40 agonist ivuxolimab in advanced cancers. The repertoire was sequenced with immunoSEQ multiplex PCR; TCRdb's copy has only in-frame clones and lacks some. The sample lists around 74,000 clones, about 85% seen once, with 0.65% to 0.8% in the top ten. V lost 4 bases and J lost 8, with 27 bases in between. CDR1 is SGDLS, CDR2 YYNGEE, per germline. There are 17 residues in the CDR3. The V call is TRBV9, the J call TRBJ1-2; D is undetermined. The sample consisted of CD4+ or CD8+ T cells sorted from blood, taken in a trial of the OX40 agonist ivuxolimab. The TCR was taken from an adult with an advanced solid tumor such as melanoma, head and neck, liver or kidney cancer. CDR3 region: CASSPSFPVPYPRGYTF. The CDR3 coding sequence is TGTGCCAGCAGCCCCTCTTTCCCCGTACCCTACCCTAGGGGCTACACCTTC.